A selection of T cell receptor beta chains follows, all from one sample in a study of OX40 agonist ivuxolimab in advanced cancers. Some clones are missing from TCRdb's copy, which holds only in-frame ones; the method was immunoSEQ multiplex PCR. The repertoire holds some 74,000 clones, with 86% as singletons. The sequences come from CD4+ or CD8+ T cells sorted from blood, collected in a trial of the OX40 agonist ivuxolimab. These receptors came from an adult with an advanced solid tumor such as melanoma, head and neck, liver or kidney cancer. Both conserved end residues are part of each CDR3. Each record gives: J gene, clone size, D gene, V gene, CDR3 DNA, CDR3 protein. D genes are given only for firm matches. Expanded clones are given a class, and other clones once, few, many or no size at all.

j_call: TRBJ1-4
clone_size: NA
d_call: NA
v_call: TRBV25-1
cdr3_nt: TGTGCCAGCAGTGAAACAAATAACGAAAAACTGTTTTTT
cdr3_aa: CASSETNNEKLFF

j_call: TRBJ1-5
clone_size: NA
d_call: TRBD1
v_call: TRBV23-1
cdr3_nt: TGCGCCAGCAGTCGCCCCCGGGACAGGGGGCTTTCATCTCGTTATAGCAATCAGCCCCAGCATTTT
cdr3_aa: CASSRPRDRGLSSRYSNQPQHF

j_call: TRBJ2-7
clone_size: NA
d_call: NA
v_call: TRBV6-5
cdr3_nt: TGTGCCAGCAACGACCGGGACCGGGGATCCTACGAGCAGTACTTC
cdr3_aa: CASNDRDRGSYEQYF

j_call: TRBJ1-4
clone_size: few
d_call: NA
v_call: TRBV2
cdr3_nt: TGTGCCAGCAGTGAGTTGGAGGGAGAAAAACTGTTTTTT
cdr3_aa: CASSELEGEKLFF

j_call: TRBJ1-2
clone_size: NA
d_call: NA
v_call: TRBV19
cdr3_nt: TGTGCCAGTAGTATCCAGCTTACAGGGAACTATGGCTACACCTTC
cdr3_aa: CASSIQLTGNYGYTF

j_call: TRBJ2-1
clone_size: once
d_call: NA
v_call: TRBV7-2
cdr3_nt: TGTGCCAGCAGTGCAATTGGGCAGTTCTTC
cdr3_aa: CASSAIGQFF

j_call: TRBJ1-5
clone_size: once
d_call: NA
v_call: TRBV2
cdr3_nt: TGTGCCAGCAGGTTCGAGCCGACGGGCGGTCAGCCCCAGCATTTT
cdr3_aa: CASRFEPTGGQPQHF

j_call: TRBJ2-2
clone_size: NA
d_call: TRBD2
v_call: TRBV5-4
cdr3_nt: TGTGCCAGCAGCCCACGGAATTTACTAGCGGGGGGGAACACCGGGGAGCTGTTTTTT
cdr3_aa: CASSPRNLLAGGNTGELFF

j_call: TRBJ2-1
clone_size: once
d_call: TRBD2
v_call: TRBV5-5
cdr3_nt: TGTGCCAGCCGAAAGGGAGGACTAGCGACCCCTTCGCGGCAGTTCTTC
cdr3_aa: CASRKGGLATPSRQFF

j_call: TRBJ2-7
clone_size: NA
d_call: NA
v_call: TRBV18
cdr3_nt: TGTGCCAGCTCAATTAGCGGCTACGAGCAGTACTTC
cdr3_aa: CASSISGYEQYF

j_call: TRBJ2-7
clone_size: NA
d_call: TRBD1
v_call: TRBV6-1
cdr3_nt: TGTGCCAGCAGGCCCAGTGACAGGGTAGCCGAGCAGTACTTC
cdr3_aa: CASRPSDRVAEQYF

j_call: TRBJ1-1
clone_size: NA
d_call: NA
v_call: TRBV5-1
cdr3_nt: TGCGCCAGCAGCTTGGGACTTTCAGGGAGGGAAGCTTTCTTT
cdr3_aa: CASSLGLSGREAFF

j_call: TRBJ2-6
clone_size: NA
d_call: NA
v_call: TRBV11-2
cdr3_nt: TGTGCCAGCAGCTCGACGGGTCCTGCCGGGGCCAACGTCCTGACTTTC
cdr3_aa: CASSSTGPAGANVLTF

j_call: TRBJ2-3
clone_size: NA
d_call: TRBD1
v_call: TRBV4-3
cdr3_nt: TGCGCCAGCAGCCAAGTGGGACAGGGAACAGATACGCAGTATTTT
cdr3_aa: CASSQVGQGTDTQYF

j_call: TRBJ2-5
clone_size: NA
d_call: TRBD2
v_call: TRBV10-2
cdr3_nt: TGCGCCAGCAGAAAAAACGTAGCGGGGGGAGGGGAGACCCAGTACTTC
cdr3_aa: CASRKNVAGGGETQYF

j_call: TRBJ2-3
clone_size: NA
d_call: TRBD1
v_call: TRBV14
cdr3_nt: TGTGCCAGCAGCCAAGAGACAGGGGGTCCCACAGATACGCAGTATTTT
cdr3_aa: CASSQETGGPTDTQYF

j_call: TRBJ2-3
clone_size: few
d_call: TRBD2
v_call: TRBV5-1
cdr3_nt: TGCGCCAGCAGCTTGGGAGCGGGGGGCGCAGATACGCAGTATTTT
cdr3_aa: CASSLGAGGADTQYF

j_call: TRBJ2-5
clone_size: NA
d_call: NA
v_call: TRBV6-6
cdr3_nt: TGTGCCAGCAGTTATAAGAGGGGCAAAGAGACCCAGTACTTC
cdr3_aa: CASSYKRGKETQYF

j_call: TRBJ1-4
clone_size: NA
d_call: TRBD1
v_call: TRBV30
cdr3_nt: TGTGCCTGGGGCGCGATGGACAGGGGTGAAAAACTGTTTTTT
cdr3_aa: CAWGAMDRGEKLFF

j_call: TRBJ2-2
clone_size: NA
d_call: NA
v_call: TRBV30
cdr3_nt: TGTGCCTGGAGTCGGCTAACGAACACCGGGGAGCTGTTTTTT
cdr3_aa: CAWSRLTNTGELFF

j_call: TRBJ2-1
clone_size: NA
d_call: TRBD2
v_call: TRBV7-2
cdr3_nt: TGTGCCAGCCGGGGGGCCTACAATGAGCAGTTCTTC
cdr3_aa: CASRGAYNEQFF

j_call: TRBJ2-7
clone_size: once
d_call: NA
v_call: TRBV30
cdr3_nt: TGTGCCTGGAGTTATCCGTGGTCCAGGAGGAACGAGCAGTACTTC
cdr3_aa: CAWSYPWSRRNEQYF

j_call: TRBJ2-1
clone_size: NA
d_call: NA
v_call: TRBV5-1
cdr3_nt: TGCGCCAGCAGCTTGGAGGGGATAAGCGCCAATGAGCAGTTCTTC
cdr3_aa: CASSLEGISANEQFF

j_call: TRBJ2-5
clone_size: NA
d_call: NA
v_call: TRBV14
cdr3_nt: TGTGCCAGCAGCCAAGGGGTGGTGGAGACCCAGTACTTC
cdr3_aa: CASSQGVVETQYF

j_call: TRBJ1-5
clone_size: NA
d_call: NA
v_call: TRBV6-1
cdr3_nt: TGTGCCAGCAGTACCCAGGAGGGATGGAATCAGCCCCAGCATTTT
cdr3_aa: CASSTQEGWNQPQHF

j_call: TRBJ2-7
clone_size: NA
d_call: TRBD1
v_call: TRBV30
cdr3_nt: TGTGCCTGTTTATCCCGGGACAGGCTTTCCTACGAGCAGTACTTC
cdr3_aa: CACLSRDRLSYEQYF

j_call: TRBJ2-1
clone_size: NA
d_call: TRBD1
v_call: TRBV6-1
cdr3_nt: TGTGCCAGTACAGGGGGATCCTACAATGAGCAGTTCTTC
cdr3_aa: CASTGGSYNEQFF

j_call: TRBJ1-4
clone_size: NA
d_call: NA
v_call: TRBV7-9
cdr3_nt: TGTGCCAGCAGCTTAGACACCCTAACTAATGAAAAACTGTTTTTT
cdr3_aa: CASSLDTLTNEKLFF

j_call: TRBJ1-2
clone_size: NA
d_call: TRBD1
v_call: TRBV11-3
cdr3_nt: TGTGCCAGCAGCCCAAGGGACAGGGGACCCCCAAAGGATGGCTACACCTTC
cdr3_aa: CASSPRDRGPPKDGYTF

j_call: TRBJ2-3
clone_size: NA
d_call: NA
v_call: TRBV7-9
cdr3_nt: TGTGCCAGCAGCCCCCCCCTTTGGGTAGGTGGTGGAGATACGCAGTATTTT
cdr3_aa: CASSPPLWVGGGDTQYF

j_call: TRBJ2-2
clone_size: NA
d_call: TRBD1
v_call: TRBV5-4
cdr3_nt: TGTGCCAGCAGCTTGGGCTGGAAGACAGGGAGCACCGGGGAGCTGTTTTTT
cdr3_aa: CASSLGWKTGSTGELFF

j_call: TRBJ2-7
clone_size: few
d_call: NA
v_call: TRBV27
cdr3_nt: TGTGCCAGCAGTTTTAACGAGAACTACGAGCAGTACTTC
cdr3_aa: CASSFNENYEQYF

j_call: TRBJ1-1
clone_size: NA
d_call: NA
v_call: TRBV6-5
cdr3_nt: TGTGCCAGCAGTTGGGTCACAGGGAACACTGAAGCTTTCTTT
cdr3_aa: CASSWVTGNTEAFF

j_call: TRBJ1-4
clone_size: NA
d_call: NA
v_call: TRBV5-1
cdr3_nt: TGCGCCAGCGGACGACAAGGAGGGAATGAAAAACTGTTTTTT
cdr3_aa: CASGRQGGNEKLFF

j_call: TRBJ2-5
clone_size: NA
d_call: NA
v_call: TRBV2
cdr3_nt: TGTGCCAGCATCCCCCGGACAGTTGTGGAGACCCAGTACTTC
cdr3_aa: CASIPRTVVETQYF

j_call: TRBJ2-5
clone_size: NA
d_call: TRBD2
v_call: TRBV6-6
cdr3_nt: TGTGCCAGCAGTTGGGCTAGCGGGAGGGAGACCCAGTACTTC
cdr3_aa: CASSWASGRETQYF

j_call: TRBJ1-2
clone_size: NA
d_call: NA
v_call: TRBV6-5
cdr3_nt: TGTGCCAGCAGTTACTCGAGCACAAACTATGGCTACACCTTC
cdr3_aa: CASSYSSTNYGYTF

j_call: TRBJ1-1
clone_size: NA
d_call: NA
v_call: TRBV19
cdr3_nt: TGTGCCAGTAGTATGGTCGGGACTGAAGCTTTCTTT
cdr3_aa: CASSMVGTEAFF

j_call: TRBJ2-1
clone_size: NA
d_call: NA
v_call: TRBV6-5
cdr3_nt: TGTGCCAGCAGTTACCGCAATGAGCAGTTCTTC
cdr3_aa: CASSYRNEQFF

j_call: TRBJ2-7
clone_size: few
d_call: TRBD2
v_call: TRBV30
cdr3_nt: TGTGCCTGGAGGACTAGCGAAGCCGAGCAGTACTTC
cdr3_aa: CAWRTSEAEQYF

j_call: TRBJ2-5
clone_size: NA
d_call: NA
v_call: TRBV5-1
cdr3_nt: TGCGCCAGCAGCCGGAGGGAGGTAGGGGAGACCCAGTACTTC
cdr3_aa: CASSRREVGETQYF

j_call: TRBJ2-5
clone_size: NA
d_call: NA
v_call: TRBV18
cdr3_nt: TGTGCCAGCTCACCAGAGCCAGAGACCCAGTACTTC
cdr3_aa: CASSPEPETQYF

j_call: TRBJ1-5
clone_size: NA
d_call: NA
v_call: TRBV15
cdr3_nt: TGTGCCACCAGCAGAGTTGGGGACGGGCCCCAGCATTTT
cdr3_aa: CATSRVGDGPQHF

j_call: TRBJ2-1
clone_size: NA
d_call: NA
v_call: TRBV9
cdr3_nt: TGTGCCAGCAGCGTAGAGGGTTCGGGAGTGCAGTTCTTC
cdr3_aa: CASSVEGSGVQFF

j_call: TRBJ2-7
clone_size: NA
d_call: TRBD2
v_call: TRBV9
cdr3_nt: TGTGCCAGCAGCCCTTCCGGGGGGATCCAATACGAGCAGTACTTC
cdr3_aa: CASSPSGGIQYEQYF

j_call: TRBJ2-7
clone_size: NA
d_call: TRBD2
v_call: TRBV19
cdr3_nt: TGTGCCAGTAGCAGCGGGGGAATATTACCCTACGAGCAGTACTTC
cdr3_aa: CASSSGGILPYEQYF

j_call: TRBJ2-1
clone_size: NA
d_call: TRBD2
v_call: TRBV2
cdr3_nt: TGTGCCACACAAAAGGCTAGCGGGAGGGAATACAATGAGCAGTTCTTC
cdr3_aa: CATQKASGREYNEQFF

j_call: TRBJ2-1
clone_size: NA
d_call: NA
v_call: TRBV15
cdr3_nt: TGTGCCACCAGCAGAGAGGGGGCACCCTACAATGAGCAGTTCTTC
cdr3_aa: CATSREGAPYNEQFF

j_call: TRBJ2-7
clone_size: NA
d_call: TRBD2
v_call: TRBV30
cdr3_nt: TGTGCCGCTTTTAGCGGGAGAGGCTACGAGCAGTACTTC
cdr3_aa: CAAFSGRGYEQYF